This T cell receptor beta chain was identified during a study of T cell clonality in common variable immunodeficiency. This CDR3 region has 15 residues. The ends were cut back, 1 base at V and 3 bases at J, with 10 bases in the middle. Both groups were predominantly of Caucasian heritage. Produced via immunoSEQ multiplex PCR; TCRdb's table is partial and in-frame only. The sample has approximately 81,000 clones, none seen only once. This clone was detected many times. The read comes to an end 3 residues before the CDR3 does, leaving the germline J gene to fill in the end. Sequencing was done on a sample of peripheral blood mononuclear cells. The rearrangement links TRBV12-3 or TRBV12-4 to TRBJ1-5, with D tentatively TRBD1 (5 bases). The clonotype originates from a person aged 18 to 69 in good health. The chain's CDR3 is CASSLGTNNNQPQHF. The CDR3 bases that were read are TGTGCCAGCAGTTTAGGGACAAACAACAATCAGCCC.